These T cell receptor beta chains were read from a single sample in a study of blood T cell repertoires in COVID-19. The method was immunoSEQ multiplex PCR; TCRdb's version includes in-frame clones alone and lacks a portion of them. Found here are around 59,000 clones, around 90% of them singletons; the top ten hold 1.4%. Material: peripheral blood. The receptors derive from a man in his 60s with acute or convalescent COVID-19. The CDR3 runs from the conserved cysteine through the conserved F or W. The D gene is left open where the match is weak. Where a row states a size, it is once, few, many or the class of an expanded clone; other rows omit it.

CDR3: CAITVTGTHGYTF; DNA: TGTGCCATCACCGTGACAGGGACTCATGGCTACACCTTC; J: TRBJ1-2; D: TRBD1; size: once; length: 13; V: TRBV10-3
CDR3: CASSFLDRNTGELFF; DNA: TGTGCCAGCAGTTTCTTGGACAGGAACACCGGGGAGCTGTTTTTT; J: TRBJ2-2; D: NA; size: NA; length: 15; V: TRBV28
CDR3: CASRYRLAGDNEQFF; DNA: TGTGCCAGCAGATATAGACTAGCGGGAGACAATGAGCAGTTCTTC; J: TRBJ2-1; D: TRBD2; size: NA; length: 15; V: TRBV6-5
CDR3: CASSTRLAGQETQYF; DNA: TGCGCCAGCAGCACCCGACTAGCGGGACAAGAGACCCAGTACTTC; J: TRBJ2-5; D: TRBD2; size: NA; length: 15; V: TRBV5-1
CDR3: CASSHTFSSYGQYF; DNA: TGTGCCAGCAGCCACACCTTCTCCTCCTACGGGCAGTACTTC; J: TRBJ2-7; D: NA; size: NA; length: 14; V: TRBV3-1/TRBV3-2
CDR3: CASSPPRAGGSTDTQYF; DNA: TGTGCCAGCTCACCGCCCAGGGCAGGGGGTAGCACAGATACGCAGTATTTT; J: TRBJ2-3; D: TRBD1; size: NA; length: 17; V: TRBV18
CDR3: CASGNDWGQGAYEQYF; DNA: TGCGCCAGCGGAAATGACTGGGGACAGGGGGCCTACGAGCAGTACTTC; J: TRBJ2-7; D: TRBD1; size: NA; length: 16; V: TRBV5-1
CDR3: CAWDLGLALGDEQFF; DNA: TGTGCCTGGGATCTGGGACTAGCGTTAGGCGATGAGCAGTTCTTC; J: TRBJ2-1; D: TRBD2; size: NA; length: 15; V: TRBV30
CDR3: CASSLGDNAYEQYF; DNA: TGTGCCAGCAGTTTAGGCGACAACGCCTACGAGCAGTACTTC; J: TRBJ2-7; D: NA; size: NA; length: 14; V: TRBV28
CDR3: CASSLTGGITEAFF; DNA: TGTGCCAGCAGCCTGACAGGGGGCATCACTGAAGCTTTCTTT; J: TRBJ1-1; D: TRBD1; size: NA; length: 14; V: TRBV7-2
CDR3: CASSQDLAGIYNEQFF; DNA: TGCGCCAGCAGCCAAGATCTAGCGGGTATATACAATGAGCAGTTCTTC; J: TRBJ2-1; D: TRBD2; size: NA; length: 16; V: TRBV4-1
CDR3: CASTPRENQPQHF; DNA: TGTGCCAGCACCCCCCGGGAGAATCAGCCCCAGCATTTT; J: TRBJ1-5; D: NA; size: few; length: 13; V: TRBV28
CDR3: CASTRGVSNTEAFF; DNA: TGTGCCAGCACCCGGGGGGTGTCGAACACTGAAGCTTTCTTT; J: TRBJ1-1; D: NA; size: NA; length: 14; V: TRBV7-2
CDR3: CASSPGAYGYTF; DNA: TGTGCCAGCAGTCCCGGTGCTTATGGCTACACCTTC; J: TRBJ1-2; D: NA; size: NA; length: 12; V: TRBV27
CDR3: CASRLQEGHYGYTF; DNA: TGTGCCAGCAGGTTACAGGAGGGACACTATGGCTACACCTTC; J: TRBJ1-2; D: NA; size: NA; length: 14; V: TRBV2
CDR3: CASSLDRVLSYEQYF; DNA: TGTGCCAGCAGCTTAGATCGAGTCCTCTCCTACGAGCAGTACTTC; J: TRBJ2-7; D: NA; size: NA; length: 15; V: TRBV11-3
CDR3: CASSLAVGTGGGGYTF; DNA: TGCGCCAGCAGCTTGGCCGTTGGGACAGGGGGCGGTGGCTACACCTTC; J: TRBJ1-2; D: TRBD1; size: NA; length: 16; V: TRBV5-1
CDR3: CASSVEVAGSYGYTF; DNA: TGTGCCAGCAGCGTAGAGGTAGCGGGGTCCTATGGCTACACCTTC; J: TRBJ1-2; D: NA; size: NA; length: 15; V: TRBV9
CDR3: CASSIRQGANTGELFF; DNA: TGTGCCAGCAGCATACGACAGGGGGCGAACACCGGGGAGCTGTTTTTT; J: TRBJ2-2; D: TRBD1; size: NA; length: 16; V: TRBV7-6
CDR3: CASSLPGTGLDYGYTF; DNA: TGCGCCAGCAGCTTACCCGGGACAGGGCTGGACTATGGCTACACCTTC; J: TRBJ1-2; D: TRBD1; size: NA; length: 16; V: TRBV5-1
CDR3: CASSQEWLAGVPYQETQYF; DNA: TGTGCCAGCAGCCAAGAGTGGCTAGCGGGAGTACCGTACCAAGAGACCCAGTACTTC; J: TRBJ2-5; D: TRBD2; size: NA; length: 19; V: TRBV3-1/TRBV3-2
CDR3: CASSRPSTGLYGYTF; DNA: TGTGCCAGCAGTAGGCCGTCCACGGGACTGTATGGCTACACCTTC; J: TRBJ1-2; D: NA; size: NA; length: 15; V: TRBV6-5
CDR3: CASSLAEGRGYGYTF; DNA: TGTGCCAGCAGTTTGGCGGAGGGCAGAGGGTATGGCTACACCTTC; J: TRBJ1-2; D: NA; size: once; length: 15; V: TRBV28
CDR3: CASSIDLAGNTIYF; DNA: TGTGCCAGTAGTATAGATCTTGCGGGAAACACCATATATTTT; J: TRBJ1-3; D: NA; size: NA; length: 14; V: TRBV19
CDR3: CASSYPTGVGTGELFF; DNA: TGTGCCAGCAGTTACCCTACAGGGGTGGGCACCGGGGAGCTGTTTTTT; J: TRBJ2-2; D: TRBD1; size: NA; length: 16; V: TRBV6-5
CDR3: CASSEAPVGGGYTF; DNA: TGTGCCAGCAGTGAAGCGCCTGTGGGAGGAGGCTACACCTTC; J: TRBJ1-2; D: NA; size: few; length: 14; V: TRBV2
CDR3: CAWSGDSSEQYF; DNA: TGTGCCTGGAGCGGAGACTCGTCCGAGCAGTACTTC; J: TRBJ2-7; D: NA; size: NA; length: 12; V: TRBV30
CDR3: CASSSTLGREAFF; DNA: TGTGCCAGCAGTTCCACCCTGGGGCGGGAAGCTTTCTTT; J: TRBJ1-1; D: NA; size: NA; length: 13; V: TRBV27
CDR3: CAWSLTGGLNTEAFF; DNA: TGTGCCTGGAGTTTAACAGGGGGCCTGAACACTGAAGCTTTCTTT; J: TRBJ1-1; D: TRBD1; size: NA; length: 15; V: TRBV30
CDR3: CASSLKLAGVDTQYF; DNA: TGTGCCAGCAGCTTAAAGTTAGCGGGAGTAGATACGCAGTATTTT; J: TRBJ2-3; D: TRBD2; size: NA; length: 15; V: TRBV11-3
CDR3: CASSYGSANTGELFF; DNA: TGTGCCAGCAGTTACGGCAGTGCGAACACCGGGGAGCTGTTTTTT; J: TRBJ2-2; D: NA; size: NA; length: 15; V: TRBV6-2/TRBV6-3
CDR3: CASSLSLAEETQYF; DNA: TGTGCCAGCAGTTTATCACTAGCGGAAGAGACCCAGTACTTC; J: TRBJ2-5; D: TRBD2; size: NA; length: 14; V: TRBV27
CDR3: CASSPLAGERPYEQYF; DNA: TGTGCCAGCAGTCCTTTAGCGGGAGAAAGGCCCTACGAGCAGTACTTC; J: TRBJ2-7; D: TRBD2; size: NA; length: 16; V: TRBV27
CDR3: CASSLSGTGSLSGYTF; DNA: TGTGCCAGCAGCCTAAGTGGGACAGGGAGTTTAAGTGGCTACACCTTC; J: TRBJ1-2; D: TRBD1; size: few; length: 16; V: TRBV7-8
CDR3: CASSSLWGQGAISAFF; DNA: TGTGCCAGCAGTTCATTATGGGGACAGGGGGCTATCTCAGCTTTCTTT; J: TRBJ1-1; D: TRBD1; size: NA; length: 16; V: TRBV27
CDR3: CASSYTGTGGYNEQFF; DNA: TGTGCCAGCAGTTACACCGGGACAGGGGGCTACAATGAGCAGTTCTTC; J: TRBJ2-1; D: TRBD1; size: once; length: 16; V: TRBV6-5
CDR3: CASSSPRGAESPLHF; DNA: TGTGCCAGCAGCTCCCCTCGGGGGGCTGAGTCACCCCTCCACTTT; J: TRBJ1-6; D: NA; size: NA; length: 15; V: TRBV5-4